The 30 T cell receptor beta chains below all came from one sample that was sequenced in a study of shared clonotypes between healthy human individuals. Naive CD8 cells were CD45RO-negative, positively selected for CCR7, excluding terminally differentiated effector memory CD45RA+ cells. Clones were sequenced by immunoSEQ multiplex PCR, and TCRdb holds only the in-frame ones, with some missing. This sample carries approximately 740,000 clones, about 91% of them seen once, and the ten largest clones take around 24%. The sequenced material came from naive CD8+ T cells sorted from blood. Receptors originate from a man aged 30 to 39 in good health.

The V gene is TRBV5-8, the J gene TRBJ2-7; D not resolved. CDR1 and CDR2 (germline): SGHTS, YDEGEE. This CDR3 region has 13 residues. Trimming took 7 bases from V and 0 from J, leaving 11 bases between them. The CDR3 coding sequence is TGTGCCAGCCGCAAAATTAACTCCTACGAGCAGTACTTC. Translating gives CASRKINSYEQYF. Complete variable domain (other parts from reference TRBV5-8 and TRBJ2-7): EAGVTQSPTHLIKTRGQQATLRCSPISGHTSVYWYQQALGLGLQFLLWYDEGEERNRGNFPPRFSGRQFPNYSSELNVNALELEDSALYLCASRKINSYEQYFGPGTRLTVT.

J is TRBJ2-2 and V is TRBV29-1, with a weak D call TRBD1 (5 bases). V lost 5 bases and J lost 5, with 6 bases in between. This CDR3 comprises 11 residues. From germline, CDR1 is SQVTM and CDR2 ANQGSEA. The CDR3, as DNA: TGCAGCGTTAGACAGACCGGGGAGCTGTTTTTT. This translates into CSVRQTGELFF.

The chain uses TRBV6-6 and TRBJ1-5; D uncertain. Trimming took 0 bases from V and 0 from J, leaving 9 bases between them. The V gene's germline CDR1 is MNHNY and CDR2 SVGAGI (reference sequence). CDR3 size: 16 residues. The CDR3 nucleotides are TGTGCCAGCAGTTACTCACCCAGCCATAGCAATCAGCCCCAGCATTTT. Residues: CASSYSPSHSNQPQHF.

The rearrangement joins TRBV18 to TRBJ2-5; a weak D match, TRBD2 (5 bases). CDR3 length: 15 amino acids. CDR1 KGHSH and CDR2 LQKENI come from the germline V gene. V was clipped by 3 bases and J by 4 bases, with 15 bases between them. CDR3 loop: CASSPPGMPVETQYF. DNA of the CDR3: TGTGCCAGCTCACCCCCCGGGATGCCGGTAGAGACCCAGTACTTC. Drawing the rest from reference TRBV18 and TRBJ2-5, the complete variable domain is NAGVMQNPRHLVRRRGQEARLRCSPMKGHSHVYWYRQLPEEGLKFMVYLQKENIIDESGMPKERFSAEFPKEGPSILRIQQVVRGDSAAYFCASSPPGMPVETQYFGPGTRLLVL.

The chain couples TRBV7-9 to TRBJ2-7, with 7 positions matching TRBD1. The CDR3 runs to 14 residues. Trimming at V came to 5 bases and at J to 3 bases, leaving 7 bases not matched to a gene. Germline values: CDR1 SEHNR, CDR2 FQNEAQ (reference sequence). CDR3 sequence reads: CASSPFNRGYEQYF. CDR3 nucleotides: TGTGCCAGCAGCCCTTTTAACAGGGGCTACGAGCAGTACTTC.

This clone has at least ten counts. The chain links TRBV5-1 to TRBJ2-3, with 11 bases that match TRBD1. The CDR3 consists of 15 residues. The germline V gene has CDR1 SGHRS and CDR2 YFSETQ. Trimming cost V 2 bases and J 6 bases; bases outside gene matches: 5. Here the CDR3 reads CASSLGQGARDTQYF. The CDR3 DNA follows: TGCGCCAGCAGCTTAGGACAGGGGGCGAGGGATACGCAGTATTTT.

The chain joins TRBV27 to TRBJ2-2; D perhaps matches TRBD1 (5 bases). The length of the CDR3 is 16 residues. Germline V gives CDR1 MNHEY, CDR2 SMNVEV (reference sequence). V was shortened by 6 bases and J by 6 bases, with 20 bases between the two germline ends. This CDR3 is CASSPMSGNWAGELFF. The DNA of the CDR3 is TGTGCCAGCAGCCCAATGTCAGGGAATTGGGCCGGGGAGCTGTTTTTT.

On this clone: Other DNA sequences in the same sample also yield this CDR3. The DNA of the CDR3 is TGTGCCAGCAGCTTAGAGGGAGCGGATACGCAGTATTTT. Translating it yields CASSLEGADTQYF. This chain uses TRBV7-3 with TRBJ2-3, with a weak D call TRBD2 (5 bases). This CDR3 comprises 13 residues. V was shortened by 2 bases and J by 6 bases, with 9 bases between the two germline ends. Germline assignment: CDR1 SGHTA and CDR2 FQGTGA.

The genes are TRBV4-2 and TRBJ2-7; D possibly corresponds to TRBD1 (6 bases). The CDR3 has 16 amino acids. The V end was cut by 7 bases, the J end by 5 bases, with 24 bases between. Germline-derived CDR1 and CDR2 are LGHNA and YNFKEQ. CDR3 sequence (DNA): TGTGCCAGCAACCTCCGACAGGAGTTTAATCCCCACGAGCAGTACTTC. Encoded protein: CASNLRQEFNPHEQYF.

This clone showed up just once. This chain links TRBV7-6 with TRBJ2-1, with D perhaps TRBD1 (5 bases). Germline-derived CDR1 and CDR2 are SGHVS and FNYEAQ. V lost 1 base, J lost 1 base, and 20 bases lay in between. This CDR3 contains 19 residues. The CDR3 region has the DNA TGTGCCAGCAGCTTAGGCGGCAGGGCTGGGTTCGGGTCCTACAATGAGCAGTTCTTC. It yields the protein CASSLGGRAGFGSYNEQFF.

As for this clone: The sample holds other DNA sequences that translate to the same CDR3. J is TRBJ1-2 and V is TRBV30, with D maybe TRBD1 (5 bases). Germline V gene data show CDR1 as GTSNPN and CDR2 as SVGIG (reference sequence). V lost 0 bases and J lost 3, with 11 bases in between. The CDR3 totals 14 residues. As DNA, the CDR3 is TGTGCCTGGAGTGTCCGGGGCGGTTACTATGGCTACACCTTC. It yields the protein CAWSVRGGYYGYTF.

The V call is TRBV5-1, the J call TRBJ2-1; D gene uncertain. This CDR3 is 15 amino acids long. Trimming took off 1 base at V and 0 bases at J, with 8 bases between the two ends. Germline V CDR1 and CDR2: SGHRS, YFSETQ. The CDR3 region is CASSLRESSYNEQFF. The CDR3 DNA reads as TGCGCCAGCAGCTTGAGGGAAAGCTCCTACAATGAGCAGTTCTTC.

The chain combines TRBV2 with TRBJ1-2; D not certain. This CDR3 comprises 13 residues. The V gene lost 3 bases and the J gene lost 4 bases, with 9 bases spanning the gap. Germline V gives CDR1 SNHLY, CDR2 FYNNEI. The CDR3 reads CASSERSAYGYTF. As DNA, the CDR3 is TGTGCCAGCAGTGAGAGGTCAGCCTATGGCTACACCTTC.

The chain joins TRBV5-1 to TRBJ2-7; 7 nucleotides agree with TRBD1. V lost 5 bases, J lost 4 bases, and 12 bases stayed unmatched. The CDR3 has 15 amino acids. In germline, CDR1 is SGHRS, CDR2 YFSETQ. CDR3 sequence (DNA): TGCGCCAGCAGTCAACGGACAGGTTCCCAGTACGAGCAGTACTTC. This gives the protein CASSQRTGSQYEQYF.

The chain has TRBV21-1 and TRBJ2-7; the table's D call, TRBD1, has no DNA check behind it. TRBV21-1 is flagged as a pseudogene. The CDR3 sequence is 18 residues long. This CDR3 reads CASSSFWLGCRDSHEQYF. The CDR3 nucleotides read TGTGCCAGCAGCTCTTTTTGGCTCGGGTGCAGGGATAGTCACGAGCAGTACTTC.

This chain connects TRBV14 to TRBJ2-7, with TRBD2 identical over 9 bases. V lost 8 bases to trimming and J lost 4 bases; unmatched junction nucleotides: 6. This CDR3 contains 13 residues. In germline, CDR1 is SGHDN, CDR2 FVKESK. CDR3 sequence reads: CASGLAGVYEQYF. The CDR3 coding sequence is TGTGCCAGCGGCTTAGCGGGAGTGTACGAGCAGTACTTC.

The CDR3 here is CASSWGTGELFF. The CDR3 nucleotides read TGTGCCAGCAGCTGGGGGACCGGGGAGCTGTTTTTT. The gene calls are TRBV7-9 and TRBJ2-2; D may be TRBD1 or TRBD2 (5 bases each). Germline V lookup: CDR1 SEHNR, CDR2 FQNEAQ (reference sequence). V gave up 4 bases and J gave up 5 bases, with 5 bases separating them. The CDR3 covers 12 residues. The full variable domain, its missing parts supplied by reference TRBV7-9 and TRBJ2-2, is DTGVSQNPRHKITKRGQNVTFRCDPISEHNRLYWYRQTLGQGPEFLTYFQNEAQLEKSRLLSDRFSAERPKGSFSTLEIQRTEQGDSAMYLCASSWGTGELFFGEGSRLTVL.

The V gene is TRBV28, the J gene TRBJ2-2, with TRBD1 matching over 7 bases. Germline trimming cut 6 bases from V and 2 bases from J; bases unmatched to any gene: 12. The CDR3 runs 17 residues. Germline lookup yields CDR1 MDHEN and CDR2 SYDVKM. The DNA of the CDR3 is TGTGCCAGCAGCCCCGCCCCGGGACAGCGAAACACCGGGGAGCTGTTTTTT. Its translation: CASSPAPGQRNTGELFF.

The chain uses TRBV25-1 and TRBJ2-5, with D unresolved. The V gene lost 1 base and the J gene lost 2 bases, with 8 bases spanning the gap. CDR3 length: 14 amino acids. The germline V gene has CDR1 MGHDK and CDR2 SYGVNS. CDR3: CASSEWAMQETQYF. The DNA of the CDR3 is TGTGCCAGCAGTGAATGGGCTATGCAAGAGACCCAGTACTTC.

This clone was counted only a few times. The gene calls are TRBV5-1 and TRBJ1-2; D is possibly TRBD1 (5 bases). Trimming removed 0 bases at V and 8 bases at J, with 11 bases between. This CDR3 contains 13 residues. CDR1 SGHRS and CDR2 YFSETQ come from the germline V gene. The CDR3 protein is CASSLAQGGGYTF. The CDR3 nucleotides read TGCGCCAGCAGCTTGGCGCAGGGCGGAGGCTACACCTTC.

The chain employs TRBV10-3 and TRBJ2-7; possible D gene TRBD1, 5 bases. V dropped 1 base and J dropped 5 bases, with 15 bases sitting between them. The CDR3 is made up of 15 amino acids. Germline assignment: CDR1 ENHRY and CDR2 SYGVKD. CDR3 in amino acids: CAISELTDSPNEQYF. The CDR3 nucleotides are TGTGCCATCAGTGAGTTAACTGACAGCCCGAACGAGCAGTACTTC.

V gene TRBV5-1 combines with J gene TRBJ2-3; TRBD2 aligns across 11 bases. Trimming took 0 bases from V and 1 from J; bases not matched to a gene: 7. Per germline, CDR1 SGHRS and CDR2 YFSETQ. The CDR3 runs to 18 residues. This chain's CDR3 is CASSLEGSTSGGTDTQYF. DNA of the CDR3: TGCGCCAGCAGCTTGGAGGGATCGACTAGCGGGGGCACAGATACGCAGTATTTT.

V and J are TRBV14 and TRBJ1-4, with a tentative D call TRBD1 (6 bases). The CDR3 contains 18 residues. CDR1 is SGHDN, CDR2 FVKESK, per germline. V was pared by 4 bases and J by 0 bases, with 18 bases between. CDR3: CASSRWAGQPATNEKLFF. The CDR3 region has the DNA TGTGCCAGCAGCCGCTGGGCCGGACAGCCCGCAACTAATGAAAAACTGTTTTTT.

The chain recombines TRBV4-1 with TRBJ1-1; possibly TRBD1 for D (5 bases). CDR3 length equals 16 residues. CDR1 and CDR2 from the germline V gene are MGHRA and YSYEKL. V was shortened by 1 base and J by 5 bases, with 17 bases between the two germline ends. The DNA of the CDR3 is TGCGCCAGCAGCCAAGGGGCTGGGGCGGGTGGGACTGAAGCTTTCTTT. Protein: CASSQGAGAGGTEAFF.

The chain employs TRBV6-1 and TRBJ2-7; TRBD1 aligns across 12 bases. The CDR3 runs 15 residues. Trimming took 10 bases from V and 11 from J; bases not matched to a gene: 18. The germline V gene has CDR1 MNHNS and CDR2 SASEGT. The CDR3 is CATKGLGQGAWVEYF. The DNA for the CDR3 is TGTGCCACGAAAGGATTGGGACAGGGGGCGTGGGTTGAGTACTTC.

The chain employs TRBV7-9 and TRBJ2-2; D not resolved. V was cut by 5 bases and J by 3 bases, with 16 bases left in between. The CDR3 totals 16 residues. The germline gives CDR1 SEHNR, CDR2 FQNEAQ (reference sequence). The CDR3 loop is CASSPYLAVDTGELFF. CDR3 DNA: TGTGCCAGCAGCCCATACTTGGCGGTGGACACCGGGGAGCTGTTTTTT.

The J gene is TRBJ2-1, the V gene TRBV25-1; 14 nucleotides line up with TRBD2. Germline lookup yields CDR1 MGHDK and CDR2 SYGVNS. The V and J ends lost 1 base and 8 bases, in that order; junction bases with no gene match: 10. The length of the CDR3 is 18 residues. For the CDR3, the DNA is TGTGCCAGCAGTGAATCCCCCCGACTAGCGGGAGGGGACGATGAGCAGTTCTTC. Translated, it gives CASSESPRLAGGDDEQFF.

The V and J genes are TRBV10-3 and TRBJ2-7; D perhaps matches TRBD1 (8 bases). Germline assignment: CDR1 ENHRY and CDR2 SYGVKD. Trimming cost V 2 bases and J 2 bases, with 16 bases left between them. CDR3 length: 16 amino acids. The CDR3 here is CAISERQGRAAYEQYF. In DNA, the CDR3 is TGTGCCATCAGTGAGAGACAGGGGAGGGCAGCCTACGAGCAGTACTTC.

The V call is TRBV28, the J call TRBJ2-1, with 13 nucleotides matching TRBD2. Germline lookup yields CDR1 MDHEN and CDR2 SYDVKM. After removal of 3 bases from V and 10 bases from J, the junction contained 9 bases not matched to a gene. This CDR3 spans 16 amino acids. CDR3 sequence reads: CASSFPELAGGQEQFF. CDR3 nucleotide sequence: TGTGCCAGCAGTTTCCCCGAACTAGCGGGAGGGCAAGAGCAGTTCTTC.

This clone has only one observation. This chain links TRBV4-3 with TRBJ2-5; TRBD2 matches at 9 bases. The CDR3 loop spans 15 amino acids. Germline V gene sequence: CDR1 LGHNA, CDR2 YSLEER. V shed 3 bases and J 2 bases; nucleotides not matched to a gene: 4. CDR3 in DNA: TGCGCCAGCAGCCAGGGGACTAGCCTTCAAGAGACCCAGTACTTC. This encodes CASSQGTSLQETQYF.